The clone carrying this T cell receptor beta chain was counted once. This entry comes from a study of cytomegalovirus exposure and HLA in healthy donors. In germline, CDR1 is SGHNT, CDR2 YYREEE (reference sequence). The V end was cut by 1 base, the J end by 8 bases, with 9 bases between. The CDR3 runs 12 residues. The PCR made use of 60 Vbeta and 13 Jbeta primers. TCRdb keeps only in-frame clones here, not all; method: immunoSEQ multiplex PCR. The repertoire holds around 150,000 clones, with 60% to 75% as singletons. Material: PBMCs. The TCR was taken from a human donor in good health. The chain combines TRBV5-4 with TRBJ2-5, with D maybe TRBD2 (6 bases). As DNA, the CDR3 is TGTGCCAGCAGCTTGTCGGGGGTAACCCAGTACTTC. It encodes CASSLSGVTQYF.